Listed below are T cell receptor beta chains from one sample, sequenced in a study of shared clonotypes between healthy human individuals. The method was immunoSEQ multiplex PCR; TCRdb's version includes in-frame clones alone and lacks a portion of them. There are about 1,500,000 clones in the sample; around 97% occur only once, and roughly 1.2% lies in the top ten. The sample was naive CD4+ T cells sorted from blood. Every receptor here comes from a man under 40 in good health. Each CDR3 is given with its conserved first and last residue.

V	length	J	CDR3
TRBV11-3	13	TRBJ2-1	CASSRTSWNEQFF
TRBV28	16	TRBJ2-5	CASTPTAGRAQETQYF
TRBV27	15	TRBJ1-3	CASKRRGSSGNTIYF
TRBV9	14	TRBJ2-6	CASSVVGQANVLTF
TRBV28	12	TRBJ2-1	CASSLGYNEQFF
TRBV2	15	TRBJ2-7	CASSQLPSGRYEQYF
TRBV9	15	TRBJ2-1	CASSPGGVTYNEQFF
TRBV27	18	TRBJ1-1	CASSFFSGQAVKNTEAFF
TRBV27	14	TRBJ2-7	CASSYLSGSYEQYF
TRBV27	13	TRBJ1-2	CASRVAGDYGYTF
TRBV12-5	20	TRBJ2-1	CASGLIPGTSGASSYNEQFF
TRBV9	16	TRBJ2-1	CASSVVAGSSYNEQFF
TRBV5-6	17	TRBJ2-1	CASSLEALAGWDNEQFF
TRBV7-9	15	TRBJ1-2	CASSLTPGSNYGYTF
TRBV10-3	17	TRBJ2-1	CAISESPLLAGGNEQFF
TRBV10-3	16	TRBJ2-1	CAISFRGSGTYNEQFF
TRBV7-9	12	TRBJ1-4	CASSLRNEKLFF
TRBV14	13	TRBJ2-3	CASSQELASSQYF
TRBV19	16	TRBJ1-1	CASSIEWGGGNTEAFF
TRBV18	16	TRBJ1-5	CASSPGTVYSNQPQHF
TRBV28	14	TRBJ2-5	CASKTQVAGETQYF
TRBV9	16	TRBJ2-1	CASSVSAGISYNEQFF
TRBV7-2	14	TRBJ2-1	CASSFQVAVNEQFF
TRBV5-5	14	TRBJ2-5	CASSLYVGRETQYF
TRBV28	14	TRBJ1-1	CASSLGPGSTQAFF
TRBV28	17	TRBJ2-4	CASTTSGYGPAKNIQYF
TRBV18	18	TRBJ2-7	CASSPILPGQGASYEQYF
TRBV21-1	11	TRBJ1-5	CARRVSQPQHF
TRBV7-8	14	TRBJ2-1	CASSQRLGAHEQFF
TRBV5-1	16	TRBJ2-7	CASSLVFTPQVREQYF
TRBV11-2	12	TRBJ2-2	CASSRTTGELFF